The rows below give T cell receptor beta chains drawn from one sample of a study of T cells after posttransplantation cyclophosphamide. The table came from immunoSEQ multiplex PCR; TCRdb's copy has only in-frame clones and leaves some out. The repertoire includes 5,500 to 8,000 clones, 90% to 95% of them detected once, and less than 5% sits in the top ten. Sequences were derived from CD8+ T cells sorted from blood, sampled after allogeneic stem cell transplant with posttransplant cyclophosphamide. Source of these receptors: a male patient aged 55 to 69 who received an allogeneic stem cell transplant from a related donor and was CMV-positive. T cells may partly derive from the graft donor. The CDR3 runs from the conserved cysteine through the conserved F or W. The order of the fields is D gene, clone size, V gene, J gene, CDR3 protein, CDR3 DNA. A D gene is named only where the DNA matches it firmly. Expanded clones are given a class, and other clones once, few, many or no size at all.

>NA|once|TRBV29-1|TRBJ1-2
CSVTEGSYGYTF
TGCAGCGTGACCGAGGGTAGCTATGGCTACACCTTC
>NA|NA|TRBV4-3|TRBJ1-6
CASSQDRAGNSPLHF
TGCGCCAGCAGCCAAGATCGGGCAGGGAATTCACCCCTCCACTTT
>NA|once|TRBV11-1|TRBJ2-3
CASSLVRAGYSTDTQYF
TGTGCCAGCAGCTTAGTTCGCGCAGGCTATTCCACAGATACGCAGTATTTT
>NA|NA|TRBV11-2|TRBJ1-6
CASSLGARVLSSYNSPLHF
TGTGCCAGCAGCTTAGGGGCCAGGGTTCTTAGCTCCTATAATTCCCCCCTCCACTTT
>NA|NA|TRBV14|TRBJ1-4
CASSPLGFRNEKLFF
TGTGCCAGCAGCCCTCTCGGGTTCCGTAATGAAAAACTGTTTTTT
>NA|NA|TRBV19|TRBJ1-1
CATNTGNTEAFF
TGTGCCACCAACACAGGGAACACTGAAGCTTTCTTT
>NA|NA|TRBV9|TRBJ1-2
CASSVAGEAGYTF
TGTGCCAGCAGCGTAGCAGGGGAAGCCGGCTACACCTTC
>NA|NA|TRBV19|TRBJ2-5
CASIGLSGHPPLETQYF
TGTGCCAGTATAGGATTATCAGGACATCCACCCCTAGAGACCCAGTACTTC
>NA|NA|TRBV5-6|TRBJ1-5
CASSPGVNQPQHF
TGTGCCAGCAGCCCGGGGGTCAATCAGCCCCAGCATTTT
>TRBD2|NA|TRBV5-6|TRBJ2-3
CASLAGVGTDTQYF
TGTGCCAGTCTAGCGGGGGTGGGGACAGATACGCAGTATTTT
>TRBD1|NA|TRBV4-3|TRBJ2-7
CASSQEEGGGPYEQYF
TGCGCCAGCAGCCAAGAAGAAGGGGGCGGCCCATACGAGCAGTACTTC
>NA|once|TRBV27|TRBJ1-1
CASRLQGSNTEAFF
TGTGCCAGCAGGCTACAGGGATCGAACACTGAAGCTTTCTTT
>TRBD2|once|TRBV6-4|TRBJ2-1
CASSLAGGGNEQFF
TGTGCCAGCAGCCTAGCGGGGGGTGGAAATGAGCAGTTCTTC
>TRBD1|once|TRBV2|TRBJ1-1
CASGGQEMLSGVNTEAFF
TGTGCCAGCGGGGGACAGGAAATGTTATCAGGGGTGAACACTGAAGCTTTCTTT
>NA|NA|TRBV4-3|TRBJ2-7
CASSHRYGEGELAEQYF
TGCGCCAGCAGCCACCGTTACGGGGAGGGGGAGCTTGCCGAGCAGTACTTC
>TRBD2|NA|TRBV4-3|TRBJ2-2
CASKEWEGGTGELFF
TGCGCCAGCAAGGAGTGGGAGGGTGGAACCGGGGAGCTGTTTTTT
>NA|NA|TRBV6-6|TRBJ1-1
CATMTGLNTEAFF
TGTGCCACCATGACAGGATTGAACACTGAAGCTTTCTTT
>NA|large|TRBV5-1|TRBJ2-3
CASSYSGGRSTDTQYF
TGCGCCAGCAGCTACTCCGGGGGGCGGAGCACAGATACGCAGTATTTT
>TRBD1|once|TRBV19|TRBJ1-1
CASSAGQGHTEAFF
TGTGCCAGTAGTGCCGGACAGGGACACACTGAAGCTTTCTTT
>NA|NA|TRBV6-5|TRBJ1-1
CASSLGLTPIVAFF
TGTGCCAGCAGCCTCGGACTGACTCCAATTGTAGCTTTCTTT
>NA|NA|TRBV2|TRBJ1-1
CASSEARAAGGLTEAFF
TGTGCCAGCAGTGAAGCGCGAGCCGCGGGGGGGTTAACTGAAGCTTTCTTT
>TRBD1|NA|TRBV13|TRBJ1-3
CASSPGTASSGNTIYF
TGTGCCAGCAGCCCCGGGACAGCAAGCTCTGGAAACACCATATATTTT
>NA|NA|TRBV7-9|TRBJ1-1
CASSLAGLGQPNTEAFF
TGTGCCAGCAGCTTAGCGGGACTAGGACAGCCGAACACTGAAGCTTTCTTT
>NA|NA|TRBV28|TRBJ2-5
CASSFPSMETQYF
TGTGCCAGCAGTTTCCCTAGCATGGAGACCCAGTACTTC
>NA|NA|TRBV27|TRBJ2-3
CASSLYSYSTDTQYF
TGTGCCAGCAGTTTATACTCCTATAGCACAGATACGCAGTATTTT
>NA|NA|TRBV15|TRBJ2-2
CATSRDWGGATGELFF
TGTGCCACCAGCAGAGATTGGGGGGGCGCGACCGGGGAGCTGTTTTTT
>NA|NA|TRBV10-1|TRBJ1-6
CASSQAAGVHSPLHF
TGCGCCAGCAGTCAAGCGGCTGGGGTTCATTCACCCCTCCACTTT
>TRBD1|once|TRBV5-4|TRBJ2-5
CASSLASRGRVETQYF
TGTGCCAGCAGCTTGGCCAGCAGGGGGCGGGTGGAGACCCAGTACTTC
>NA|NA|TRBV6-1|TRBJ1-4
CASSEPPGAEKLFF
TGTGCCAGCAGTGAACCCCCAGGGGCTGAAAAACTGTTTTTT